Below are 21 T cell receptor beta chains sequenced from a single sample in a study of cytomegalovirus exposure and HLA in healthy donors. A multiplex PCR was run with 60 Vbeta primers and 13 Jbeta primers. TCRdb's table, derived via immunoSEQ multiplex PCR, lists solely in-frame clones and lacks some. The sample contains 90,000 to 110,000 clones, 76% of which appear only once. Sequencing input: PBMCs. The receptor source for this set is a woman in her forties or fifties in good health and CMV-seropositive.

A few counts support this clone. The genes are TRBV2 and TRBJ2-3, with 8 bases lining up with TRBD1. This CDR3 is 15 amino acids long. The junction had 5 bases not matched to a gene; V was cut back by 5 bases and J by 1 base. Germline lookup yields CDR1 SNHLY and CDR2 FYNNEI. The CDR3 region has the DNA TGTGCCAGCAGTTGGGACAGGAGGGGCACAGATACGCAGTATTTT. Encoded protein: CASSWDRRGTDTQYF.

The chain carries TRBV5-4 and TRBJ2-3, with 7 bases fitting TRBD1. With 2 bases clipped from V and 1 base from J, the junction kept 4 bases outside the gene matches. The germline gives CDR1 SGHNT, CDR2 YYREEE (reference sequence). The CDR3 has 15 residues. The CDR3 coding sequence is TGTGCCAGCAGCTTCATTACAGGGGGCACAGATACGCAGTATTTT. The encoded protein is CASSFITGGTDTQYF.

This rearrangement joins TRBV7-9 to TRBJ2-2, with 12 bases fitting TRBD2. Germline CDR1 SEHNR, CDR2 FQNEAQ (reference sequence). The ends lost 2 bases at V and 6 bases at J; junction bases unmatched: 4. The CDR3 has 16 amino acids. In nucleotides, the CDR3 is TGTGCCAGCAGCTTACGACTAGCGGGAGTTCCCGGGGAGCTGTTTTTT. Protein sequence: CASSLRLAGVPGELFF. Drawing the rest from reference TRBV7-9 and TRBJ2-2, the complete variable domain is DTGVSQNPRHKITKRGQNVTFRCDPISEHNRLYWYRQTLGQGPEFLTYFQNEAQLEKSRLLSDRFSAERPKGSFSTLEIQRTEQGDSAMYLCASSLRLAGVPGELFFGEGSRLTVL.

The gene calls are TRBV7-6 and TRBJ2-3, with D tentatively TRBD2 (5 bases). Trimming cost V 2 bases and J 6 bases, with 12 bases left between them. The CDR3 is made up of 14 amino acids. CDR1 SGHVS and CDR2 FNYEAQ come from the germline V gene. CDR3 in DNA: TGTGCCAGCAGCTTACAGGACTCGGGGGATACGCAGTATTTT. It encodes CASSLQDSGDTQYF.

The V and J genes are TRBV11-2 and TRBJ2-7; 9 bases fit TRBD2. Germline assignment: CDR1 SGHAT and CDR2 FQNNGV. The CDR3 sequence is 18 residues long. The trim removed 5 bases at V and 9 bases at J, leaving 23 bases unmatched. Written as DNA, the CDR3 is TGTGCCAGCAGCCTAACGGCGGGCGGGAGGGGAATATTTAACGCGCAGTACTTC. Encoded protein: CASSLTAGGRGIFNAQYF. Full variable domain (remainder filled in from reference TRBV11-2 and TRBJ2-7): EAGVAQSPRYKIIEKRQSVAFWCNPISGHATLYWYQQILGQGPKLLIQFQNNGVVDDSQLPKDRFSAERLKGVDSTLKIQPAKLEDSAVYLCASSLTAGGRGIFNAQYFGPGTRLTVT.

This chain links TRBV15 with TRBJ2-7; D gene unclear. The V end lost 4 bases, the J end lost 3 bases, and 10 bases lay between the germline ends. The CDR3 length is 13 residues. Germline V gene data show CDR1 as LNHNV and CDR2 as YYDKDF (reference sequence). The CDR3 DNA follows: TGTGCCACCAGCATAGACCCAGGCTACGAGCAGTACTTC. Amino acid sequence: CATSIDPGYEQYF.

The V call is TRBV7-9, the J call TRBJ1-1, with a tentative D call TRBD1 (5 bases). CDR1 is SEHNR, CDR2 FQNEAQ, per germline (reference sequence). The CDR3 contains 15 residues. V lost 2 bases and J 5 bases, leaving 15 bases between the germline ends. The CDR3 here is CASSLKGLLSTEAFF. The CDR3 DNA sequence: TGTGCCAGCAGCTTAAAGGGACTCCTTTCGACTGAAGCTTTCTTT. Variable domain in full (rest from reference TRBV7-9 and TRBJ1-1): DTGVSQNPRHKITKRGQNVTFRCDPISEHNRLYWYRQTLGQGPEFLTYFQNEAQLEKSRLLSDRFSAERPKGSFSTLEIQRTEQGDSAMYLCASSLKGLLSTEAFFGQGTRLTVV.

The rearrangement uses TRBV7-3 and TRBJ2-5, with 11 bases lining up with TRBD1. The CDR3 runs 15 residues. With 3 bases clipped from V and 5 bases from J, the junction kept 5 bases outside the gene matches. Germline V gene data show CDR1 as SGHTA and CDR2 as FQGTGA. CDR3 region: CASSFLGTGGETQYF. The CDR3 DNA reads TGTGCCAGCAGCTTTCTTGGGACAGGGGGGGAGACCCAGTACTTC. The entire variable domain, with the rest obtained from reference TRBV7-3 and TRBJ2-5, is as follows: GAGVSQTPSNKVTEKGKYVELRCDPISGHTALYWYRQSLGQGPEFLIYFQGTGAADDSGLPNDRFFAVRPEGSVSTLKIQRTERGDSAVYLCASSFLGTGGETQYFGPGTRLLVL.

Concerning this clone itself: The junction shows a germline mismatch at one end, possibly a read error. The V call is TRBV9, the J call TRBJ1-2, with 8 bases matching TRBD1. The germline V gene encodes CDR1 SGDLS and CDR2 YYNGEE. The CDR3 is 16 amino acids. Here the CDR3 DNA reads TGTGCCAGCAGCGAGACCGACAGGGGAACTAATTATGGCTACACCTTC. As protein: CASSETDRGTNYGYTF.

This chain joins TRBV19 and TRBJ2-3; 7 bases match TRBD1. The CDR3 has 14 amino acids. The germline V gene encodes CDR1 LNHDA and CDR2 SQIVND (reference sequence). The V and J ends lost 5 bases and 4 bases, in that order; junction bases with no gene match: 6. In DNA form, the CDR3 reads TGTGCCAGTAGTTTCAACAGGGGACCAGATACGCAGTATTTT. This sequence encodes CASSFNRGPDTQYF.

The chain recombines TRBV9 with TRBJ1-1, with TRBD1 as a possible D gene (6 bases). The V end was cut by 0 bases, the J end by 2 bases, with 11 bases between. Germline V gene sequence: CDR1 SGDLS, CDR2 YYNGEE. The CDR3 consists of 15 residues. This CDR3 reads CASSVVGGANTEAFF. The CDR3 DNA reads TGTGCCAGCAGCGTAGTAGGGGGGGCTAACACTGAAGCTTTCTTT.

In this sample, this clone turned up a few times. The chain employs TRBV6-1 and TRBJ1-6; 7 bases align to TRBD1. This CDR3 is built from 14 residues. The V gene end was trimmed by 6 bases and the J gene end by 10 bases; junction bases not matched to a gene: 9. Germline V gene lookup returns CDR1 MNHNS and CDR2 SASEGT. The CDR3 DNA reads TGTGCCAGCAGCTCCTACTACAGGGGATCACCCCTCCACTTT. Its protein is CASSSYYRGSPLHF.

The chain has TRBV7-2 and TRBJ1-1; weak D call: TRBD1 (6 bases). The CDR3 is made up of 15 amino acids. From germline, CDR1 is SGHTA and CDR2 FQGNSA. The V gene lost 7 bases and the J gene lost 1 base, with 16 bases spanning the gap. CDR3: CASNRGAVTNTEAFF. CDR3 DNA sequence: TGTGCCAGCAATCGGGGGGCGGTTACGAACACTGAAGCTTTCTTT.

V gene TRBV19 combines with J gene TRBJ1-1, with D possibly matching TRBD1 (5 bases). The germline V and J ends were trimmed by 10 bases and 7 bases, with 10 bases remaining between them. The CDR3 consists of 10 residues. CDR1 is LNHDA, CDR2 SQIVND, per germline (reference sequence). The CDR3 DNA is TGTGCCACCATGACAGTTGAAGCTTTCTTT. It encodes CATMTVEAFF.

Points on this clone: The junction does not match germline at one end; this may be a read error. V gene TRBV2 combines with J gene TRBJ2-6; a weak D match, TRBD1 (6 bases). This CDR3 has 14 amino acids. Germline CDR1 SNHLY, CDR2 FYNNEI. In nucleotides, the CDR3 is TGTGCCGGACAACAGGGATCTGGGGCCAACGGCCTGACTTTC. This gives the protein CAGQQGSGANGLTF.

The chain carries TRBV7-2 and TRBJ1-3; D gene uncertain. The CDR3 length is 13 residues. The germline V gene encodes CDR1 SGHTA and CDR2 FQGNSA. Trimming pared 3 bases from V and 4 bases from J, leaving 7 bases between. CDR3 protein: CASSFRVGNTIYF. The CDR3, as DNA: TGTGCCAGCAGCTTTCGGGTGGGAAACACCATATATTTT.

This clone has only one observation. V and J are TRBV9 and TRBJ1-2; no clear D. The CDR3 is made up of 17 amino acids. V was pared by 4 bases and J by 2 bases, with 21 bases between. Germline values: CDR1 SGDLS, CDR2 YYNGEE. The CDR3 nucleotides are TGTGCCAGCAGCCCCCGAACTACAACTACCGAGAACTATGGCTACACCTTC. Its translation is CASSPRTTTTENYGYTF. The variable domain in full, completed from reference TRBV9 and TRBJ1-2, reads DSGVTQTPKHLITATGQRVTLRCSPRSGDLSVYWYQQSLDQGLQFLIQYYNGEERAKGNILERFSAQQFPDLHSELNLSSLELGDSALYFCASSPRTTTTENYGYTFGSGTRLTVV.

This chain links TRBV2 with TRBJ2-7; 8 nucleotides align to TRBD1. The J segment lost 4 bases and the V segment lost 6 bases, leaving 8 bases of the junction unmatched. This CDR3 has 14 residues. From germline, CDR1 is SNHLY and CDR2 FYNNEI. CDR3 region: CASRETGQEYEQYF. In nucleotides, the CDR3 is TGTGCCAGCAGAGAAACGGGACAGGAGTACGAGCAGTACTTC.

V and J are TRBV7-2 and TRBJ2-5; TRBD2 aligns across 7 bases. CDR1 is SGHTA and CDR2 is FQGNSA in the germline V gene. V shed 0 bases and J 4 bases; nucleotides not matched to a gene: 2. This CDR3 has 14 residues. This chain's CDR3 is CASSLAGGIETQYF. The CDR3 nucleotides are TGTGCCAGCAGCTTAGCGGGAGGGATAGAGACCCAGTACTTC.

Only one count was recorded for this clone. The chain is built from TRBV5-6 and TRBJ1-2, with TRBD1 matching 9 bases. The CDR3 has 14 amino acids. CDR1 is SGHDT, CDR2 YYEEEE, per germline. J lost 3 bases, V lost 7 bases, and 7 bases had no gene match. For the CDR3, the DNA is TGTGCCAGCGGAGAGACAGGGGGGGACTATGGCTACACCTTC. Translated: CASGETGGDYGYTF.

The chain combines TRBV7-2 with TRBJ2-7; 7 nucleotides align to TRBD1. The germline V gene has CDR1 SGHTA and CDR2 FQGNSA. The CDR3 sequence is 15 residues long. The junction had 4 bases not matched to a gene; V was cut back by 1 base and J by 1 base. CDR3 region: CASSLGQGGSYEQYF. For the CDR3, the DNA is TGTGCCAGCAGCTTAGGACAGGGCGGGTCCTACGAGCAGTACTTC.